One and the same sample provided the 15 T cell receptor beta chains below, sequenced in a study of shared clonotypes between healthy human individuals. Using immunoSEQ multiplex PCR, the repertoire was profiled, and TCRdb retains in-frame clones only, with some absent. The sample yields about 660,000 clones, under 80% seen once. Source material: memory CD4+ T cells sorted from blood. Indicated subset: CD45RA-negative fraction. All receptors derive from a woman aged 30 to 39 in good health.

This chain connects TRBV14 to TRBJ2-3; possible D gene TRBD1, 6 bases. V was clipped by 0 bases and J by 6 bases, with 13 bases between them. Germline CDR1 is SGHDN and CDR2 is FVKESK. The CDR3 spans 15 residues. CDR3 DNA sequence: TGTGCCAGCAGCCAAGAGAGGGGGAGATTGGATACGCAGTATTTT. It encodes CASSQERGRLDTQYF.

The chain links TRBV27 to TRBJ1-1, with 8 bases identical to TRBD1. The CDR3 loop spans 15 amino acids. The germline CDR1 and CDR2 sequences are MNHEY and SMNVEV (reference sequence). Germline trimming cut 3 bases from V and 5 bases from J; bases unmatched to any gene: 8. The CDR3 DNA sequence: TGTGCCAGCAGTTTGCAGGGGGCTTTTGGGACTGAAGCTTTCTTT. This sequence encodes CASSLQGAFGTEAFF.

The chain carries TRBV6-5 and TRBJ1-3; no definite D call. CDR3 length: 15 residues. Between the trimmed V and J ends, which lost 7 bases and 0 bases, there was a span of 13 bases. Germline lookup yields CDR1 MNHEY and CDR2 SVGAGI. CDR3 sequence (DNA): TGTGCCAGCAAATACGGGGAGTACTCTGGAAACACCATATATTTT. It translates to CASKYGEYSGNTIYF.

Turning to this clone: Other DNA sequences within the sample encode an identical CDR3. V and J are TRBV5-1 and TRBJ2-3; D may be TRBD2 (6 bases). Germline lookup yields CDR1 SGHRS and CDR2 YFSETQ. Trimming cost V 2 bases and J 0 bases, with 7 bases left between them. There are 14 residues in the CDR3. The DNA for the CDR3 is TGCGCCAGCAGCTTAGGGACTAGCACAGATACGCAGTATTTT. This sequence encodes CASSLGTSTDTQYF.

This clone was seen ten or more times. The chain uses TRBV29-1 and TRBJ2-1; D gene uncertain. The germline CDR1 and CDR2 sequences are SQVTM and ANQGSEA. The CDR3 has 12 residues. V was pared by 6 bases and J by 15 bases, with 21 bases between. As DNA, the CDR3 is TGCAGCGTGGCCCCACACTTTACGGGTCTGTTCTTC. Its protein is CSVAPHFTGLFF.

The chain recombines TRBV2 with TRBJ1-5; D gene unclear. The CDR3 is 13 residues long. V lost 2 bases to trimming and J lost 4 bases, with 6 bases between them. The germline gives CDR1 SNHLY, CDR2 FYNNEI. In DNA, the CDR3 is TGTGCCAGCAGTGAATGGGGAAATCAGCCCCAGCATTTT. The encoded protein is CASSEWGNQPQHF. The full variable domain, completed using reference TRBV2 and TRBJ1-5, is EPEVTQTPSHQVTQMGQEVILRCVPISNHLYFYWYRQILGQKVEFLVSFYNNEISEKSEIFDDQFSVERPDGSNFTLKIRSTKLEDSAMYFCASSEWGNQPQHFGDGTRLSIL.

The chain is built from TRBV13 and TRBJ1-4; D possibly corresponds to TRBD1 (6 bases). The V gene lost 6 bases and the J gene lost 5 bases, with 13 bases spanning the gap. The germline V gene encodes CDR1 PRHDT and CDR2 FYEKMQ (reference sequence). The CDR3 is 14 residues long. In DNA form, the CDR3 reads TGTGCCAGCAGTTTGGACAGTTCGAATGAAAAACTGTTTTTT. Protein product: CASSLDSSNEKLFF.

This clone was recorded many times. V is TRBV29-1 and J is TRBJ1-1; a weak D match, TRBD1 (6 bases). Trimming took off 6 bases at V and 1 base at J, with 15 bases between the two ends. The CDR3 is made up of 14 amino acids. The germline V gene encodes CDR1 SQVTM and CDR2 ANQGSEA. CDR3 sequence (DNA): TGCAGCGTCGACTTACAGGGAAGGAACACTGAAGCTTTCTTT. Translated: CSVDLQGRNTEAFF.

The chain recombines TRBV10-2 with TRBJ2-3, with a possible D match to TRBD2 (5 bases). Germline-derived CDR1 and CDR2 are WSHSY and SAAADI. V was pared by 8 bases and J by 0 bases, with 12 bases between. The length of the CDR3 is 14 residues. The CDR3 spells CASRLSSSTDTQYF. CDR3 DNA sequence: TGCGCCAGCCGACTATCATCCAGCACAGATACGCAGTATTTT.

In DNA form, the CDR3 reads TGCAGCGTTGAGGGTCCTAGCTCCTTTTCCTACAATGAGCAGTTCTTC. Amino acids: CSVEGPSSFSYNEQFF. The chain is built from TRBV29-1 and TRBJ2-1, with D perhaps matching TRBD2 (5 bases). Trimming took off 3 bases at V and 1 base at J, with 16 bases between the two ends. The CDR3 runs 16 residues. Germline assignment: CDR1 SQVTM and CDR2 ANQGSEA.

The chain is built from TRBV29-1 and TRBJ2-1; D is ambiguous. This CDR3 spans 14 amino acids. V dropped 6 bases and J dropped 0 bases, with 12 bases sitting between them. Germline V lookup: CDR1 SQVTM, CDR2 ANQGSEA. CDR3 amino acids: CSVSALSSYNEQFF. The CDR3 region has the DNA TGCAGCGTATCGGCCTTGAGCTCCTACAATGAGCAGTTCTTC.

This chain links TRBV19 with TRBJ2-1, with D possibly matching TRBD2 (5 bases). Between the trimmed V and J ends, which lost 3 bases and 3 bases, there was a span of 12 bases. The germline gives CDR1 LNHDA, CDR2 SQIVND (reference sequence). CDR3 length: 15 amino acids. The CDR3 protein is CASSMRAEFYNEQFF. The CDR3 DNA reads as TGTGCCAGTAGTATGAGGGCGGAGTTCTACAATGAGCAGTTCTTC. The entire variable domain, with the rest obtained from reference TRBV19 and TRBJ2-1, is as follows: DGGITQSPKYLFRKEGQNVTLSCEQNLNHDAMYWYRQDPGQGLRLIYYSQIVNDFQKGDIAEGYSVSREKKESFPLTVTSAQKNPTAFYLCASSMRAEFYNEQFFGPGTRLTVL.

The V gene is TRBV18, the J gene TRBJ1-1, with D maybe TRBD1 (5 bases). The CDR3 covers 12 residues. CDR1 KGHSH and CDR2 LQKENI come from the germline V gene. Trimming cost V 8 bases and J 0 bases, with 7 bases left between them. The CDR3 region is CASAGLNTEAFF. The CDR3 coding sequence is TGTGCCAGCGCAGGGCTGAACACTGAAGCTTTCTTT. The variable domain in full, completed from reference TRBV18 and TRBJ1-1, reads NAGVMQNPRHLVRRRGQEARLRCSPMKGHSHVYWYRQLPEEGLKFMVYLQKENIIDESGMPKERFSAEFPKEGPSILRIQQVVRGDSAAYFCASAGLNTEAFFGQGTRLTVV.

The CDR3 reads CASSRLVGGYEQYF. CDR3 nucleotides: TGTGCCAGTAGTAGACTAGTCGGGGGATACGAGCAGTACTTC. The chain recombines TRBV19 with TRBJ2-7, with a weak D call TRBD2 (6 bases). This CDR3 has 14 amino acids. Per germline, CDR1 LNHDA and CDR2 SQIVND (reference sequence). With 4 bases removed from V and 4 bases from J, the gap between germline ends came to 14 bases.

The V and J genes are TRBV7-3 and TRBJ1-2; TRBD1 matches at 10 bases. The CDR3 extends over 13 amino acids. Per germline, CDR1 SGHTA and CDR2 FQGTGA. J gave up 8 bases and V 4 bases, and 4 bases lay outside the gene matches. The CDR3 sequence is CASSSGQGQGYTF. The CDR3 bases are TGTGCCAGCAGCTCGGGACAGGGGCAAGGCTACACCTTC. Filled out from reference TRBV7-3 and TRBJ1-2, the complete variable domain reads GAGVSQTPSNKVTEKGKYVELRCDPISGHTALYWYRQSLGQGPEFLIYFQGTGAADDSGLPNDRFFAVRPEGSVSTLKIQRTERGDSAVYLCASSSGQGQGYTFGSGTRLTVV.